These 22 T cell receptor beta chains were all obtained from the same sample, sequenced in a study of siplizumab effects on memory and regulatory T cells. Assay used: immunoSEQ multiplex PCR; TCRdb lists only in-frame clones, some missing. The sample has nearly 85,000 clones, roughly 94% seen once. The sample comprised CD8+ T cells sorted from blood. The receptors come from a human donor in good health.

The chain's CDR3 is CASSYSSRGNTEAFF. The CDR3 DNA reads TGTGCCAGCAGTTACTCTAGCCGGGGGAACACTGAAGCTTTCTTT. The chain joins TRBV6-5 to TRBJ1-1, with D unresolved. CDR1 is MNHEY, CDR2 SVGAGI, per germline. V gave up 0 bases and J gave up 1 base, with 9 bases separating them. The CDR3 sequence is 15 residues long.

The chain has TRBV19 and TRBJ2-2; D not certain. The ends were cut back, 7 bases at V and 6 bases at J, with 6 bases in the middle. CDR1 LNHDA and CDR2 SQIVND come from the germline V gene (reference sequence). The CDR3 totals 11 residues. CDR3 loop: CASTIPGELFF. CDR3 bases: TGTGCCAGTACCATACCCGGGGAGCTGTTTTTT.

CDR3 sequence (DNA): TGTGCCAGCAGCCCTTGGACGGAAGGGGCTAATGAGCAGTTCTTC. This codes for CASSPWTEGANEQFF. V usage is TRBV9 and J usage is TRBJ2-1; tentatively, D is TRBD1 (5 bases). Looked up from germline, CDR1 is SGDLS and CDR2 is YYNGEE. CDR3 length: 15 amino acids. The V end lost 4 bases, the J end lost 7 bases, and 18 bases lay between the germline ends.

The chain recombines TRBV30 with TRBJ1-1; 7 bases agree with TRBD1. V shed 1 base, J shed 2 bases, and the junction held 1 base outside the gene matches. The CDR3 sequence is 13 residues long. The V gene's germline CDR1 is GTSNPN and CDR2 SVGIG (reference sequence). CDR3 amino acids: CAWSGQGNTEAFF. CDR3 nucleotide sequence: TGTGCCTGGAGTGGACAGGGCAACACTGAAGCTTTCTTT.

The rearrangement joins TRBV19 to TRBJ2-1, with 10 nucleotides matching TRBD2. Germline-derived CDR1 and CDR2 are LNHDA and SQIVND (reference sequence). The CDR3 contains 17 residues. V shed 5 bases, J shed 2 bases, and the junction held 9 bases outside the gene matches. The CDR3 loop reads CASSPRLAGAPYNEQFF. DNA for the CDR3: TGTGCCAGTAGTCCCCGCCTAGCGGGAGCGCCCTACAATGAGCAGTTCTTC.

This clone was picked up one time. The V call is TRBV11-2, the J call TRBJ2-7, with a possible D match to TRBD2 (6 bases). V shed 5 bases and J shed 4 bases, with 21 bases lying between them. CDR1 is SGHAT, CDR2 FQNNGV, per germline. The CDR3 spans 16 residues. CDR3 loop: CASSTWTAGIEYEQYF. The CDR3 nucleotides read TGTGCCAGCAGCACCTGGACCGCGGGGATCGAGTACGAGCAGTACTTC.

The genes are TRBV7-9 and TRBJ2-5, with TRBD1 matching 10 bases. Germline V gives CDR1 SEHNR, CDR2 FQNEAQ (reference sequence). This CDR3 is built from 15 residues. The V segment lost 5 bases and the J segment 6 bases; nucleotides outside the gene matches: 9. The CDR3 DNA reads as TGTGCCAGCAGCCCCGGGACAGGGGCTGTGAAGACCCAGTACTTC. Residues: CASSPGTGAVKTQYF.

The chain carries TRBV7-9 and TRBJ2-7, with TRBD2 matching over 7 bases. In germline, CDR1 is SEHNR, CDR2 FQNEAQ (reference sequence). The CDR3 sequence is 12 residues long. V was clipped by 5 bases and J by 7 bases; unmatched bases: 5. CDR3 in amino acids: CASSPTSQEQYF. The CDR3 nucleotides are TGTGCCAGCAGCCCGACTAGCCAGGAGCAGTACTTC.

The chain couples TRBV11-3 to TRBJ2-7; D is unclear. The germline V gene has CDR1 SGHNT and CDR2 YENEEA. The CDR3 covers 14 residues. V shed 5 bases and J shed 2 bases, with 13 bases lying between them. CDR3 nucleotides: TGTGCCAGCAGCCCCGGCAGGAACACCTACGAGCAGTACTTC. Protein: CASSPGRNTYEQYF.

J is TRBJ2-3 and V is TRBV7-9; 12 nucleotides line up with TRBD2. V trimming: 4 bases; J trimming: 4 bases; junction bases outside the gene matches: 12. The CDR3 loop spans 18 amino acids. Germline CDR1 SEHNR, CDR2 FQNEAQ (reference sequence). CDR3 sequence (DNA): TGTGCCAGCAGCTCGCCTTTTGCTAGCGGGAGGGCCTCAGATACGCAGTATTTT. Its translation is CASSSPFASGRASDTQYF.

Remarks on this clone: The junction shows a germline mismatch at one end, possibly a read error. This chain links TRBV19 with TRBJ2-1; TRBD2 matches 8 bases. Germline V lookup: CDR1 LNHDA, CDR2 SQIVND (reference sequence). The CDR3 spans 15 residues. DNA of the CDR3: TGTGCCAGTAGCACCGGGACTAGATCCTCCAATGAGCAGTTCTTC. Translation gives CASSTGTRSSNEQFF.

The genes are TRBV28 and TRBJ2-2; 9 bases agree with TRBD1. The V gene's germline CDR1 is MDHEN and CDR2 SYDVKM. This CDR3 contains 15 residues. With 4 bases clipped from V and 2 bases from J, the junction kept 2 bases outside the gene matches. CDR3 nucleotides: TGTGCCAGCAGTTCTACAGGGGGCAACACCGGGGAGCTGTTTTTT. This encodes CASSSTGGNTGELFF.

This chain connects TRBV4-1 to TRBJ2-7; D may be TRBD2 (6 bases). Trimming pared 4 bases from V and 5 bases from J, leaving 15 bases between. The germline V gene has CDR1 MGHRA and CDR2 YSYEKL. This CDR3 has 14 residues. CDR3 DNA sequence: TGCGCCAGCAGCCCGCCCGGGAGCCCCCACGAGCAGTACTTC. This sequence encodes CASSPPGSPHEQYF.

V usage is TRBV4-1 and J usage is TRBJ2-7, with TRBD1 matching 8 bases. The germline V gene has CDR1 MGHRA and CDR2 YSYEKL. Losses at the gene ends were 8 bases for V and 2 bases for J; bases not matched to a gene: 5. The CDR3 length is 13 residues. CDR3 coding DNA: TGCGCCAGCGGGCCGGGACAGGCCTACGAGCAGTACTTC. Translating gives CASGPGQAYEQYF.

This chain connects TRBV29-1 to TRBJ2-6, with a possible D match to TRBD1 (6 bases). Germline values: CDR1 SQVTM, CDR2 ANQGSEA. The CDR3 runs 19 residues. Trimming removed 7 bases from V and 4 bases from J, with 29 bases in between. CDR3 DNA sequence: TGCAGCGCCACTACCCCCCCCACAGGGAGAGACCCCGGGGCCAACGTCCTGACTTTC. Encoded protein: CSATTPPTGRDPGANVLTF. Using reference TRBV29-1 and TRBJ2-6 for the parts outside the CDR3, the full variable domain is SAVISQKPSRDICQRGTSLTIQCQVDSQVTMMFWYRQQPGQSLTLIATANQGSEATYESGFVIDKFPISRPNLTFSTLTVSNMSPEDSSIYLCSATTPPTGRDPGANVLTFGAGSRLTVL.

The chain is built from TRBV18 and TRBJ2-7; 10 bases match TRBD1. V gave up 6 bases and J gave up 3 bases; unmatched junction bases: 5. Germline V gene data show CDR1 as KGHSH and CDR2 as LQKENI. This CDR3 is built from 14 residues. CDR3 protein: CASSFGQGVYEQYF. CDR3 in DNA: TGTGCCAGCTCTTTCGGACAGGGGGTCTACGAGCAGTACTTC.

The V and J genes are TRBV19 and TRBJ2-7, with D perhaps TRBD2 (5 bases). Germline V gene lookup returns CDR1 LNHDA and CDR2 SQIVND (reference sequence). Trimming removed 3 bases at V and 0 bases at J, with 12 bases between. The CDR3 loop spans 15 amino acids. The CDR3 bases are TGTGCCAGTAGTATCGGGATTGGGTACTCCTACGAGCAGTACTTC. Protein: CASSIGIGYSYEQYF.

V and J are TRBV6-5 and TRBJ1-2; tentative D call: TRBD1 (6 bases). V lost 2 bases, J lost 4 bases, and 14 bases lay in between. CDR1 and CDR2 from the germline V gene are MNHEY and SVGAGI. The length of the CDR3 is 15 residues. CDR3 coding DNA: TGTGCCAGCAGTTACAGGGGGGAATCGACCTATGGCTACACCTTC. Its protein is CASSYRGESTYGYTF.

This clone was seen only once. The chain uses TRBV5-6 and TRBJ2-7, with D hard to call. The V end lost 5 bases, the J end lost 0 bases, and 6 bases lay between the germline ends. CDR3 length equals 12 residues. Germline loops: CDR1 SGHDT, CDR2 YYEEEE. The CDR3 here is CASSLSSYEQYF. DNA for the CDR3: TGTGCCAGCAGTTTGAGCTCCTACGAGCAGTACTTC.

Here the CDR3 DNA reads TGCGCCAGCAGCTTGGACCTAGCCCACGAGCAGTACTTC. As protein: CASSLDLAHEQYF. The V call is TRBV5-1, the J call TRBJ2-7, with D perhaps TRBD2 (5 bases). The CDR3 contains 13 residues. From germline, CDR1 is SGHRS and CDR2 YFSETQ. V lost 0 bases, J lost 5 bases, and 9 bases lay in between.

The rearrangement links TRBV6-5 to TRBJ1-2; no definite D call. The V end lost 4 bases, the J end lost 8 bases, and 20 bases lay between the germline ends. Per the germline V gene, CDR1 is MNHEY and CDR2 is SVGAGI. The CDR3 is 15 amino acids. CDR3 bases: TGTGCCAGCAGTTCTCCTATGACCGCGGCCTCGGGCTACACCTTC. Translation: CASSSPMTAASGYTF.

The chain uses TRBV27 and TRBJ2-7; 8 nucleotides align to TRBD1. Trimming removed 10 bases from V and 7 bases from J; junction bases left unmatched: 9. CDR3 length equals 12 residues. The germline V gene has CDR1 MNHEY and CDR2 SMNVEV (reference sequence). The CDR3 DNA follows: TGTGCCACCGGACGTACAGGGGGTGAGCAGTACTTC. This translates into CATGRTGGEQYF.